These 27 T cell receptor beta chains were all obtained from the same sample, sequenced in a study of a mutant IDH1 vaccine in newly diagnosed glioma. Described time point: week 23, last vaccination. All doses held 300 ug of mutant IDH1 20-mer peptide, with topical imiquimod. The antigens these receptors bind are not known. The data were produced by immunoSEQ multiplex PCR, yet TCRdb's version contains in-frame clones alone and is incomplete. The sample comprises over 35,000 clones, 81% of which are singletons, and roughly 5% rests with the top ten. Material: PBMCs, obtained from a glioma patient whose treatment included an IDH1 peptide vaccine. Receptors were obtained from a man aged 35-49 years with glioma.

This chain joins TRBV7-2 and TRBJ2-7, with D possibly TRBD1 on 5 matching bases. CDR3 length: 13 amino acids. CDR1 and CDR2 from the germline V gene are SGHTA and FQGNSA. V shed 5 bases and J shed 9 bases, with 17 bases lying between them. CDR3 loop: CASSLGDSIGQYF. CDR3 sequence (DNA): TGTGCCAGCAGCCTAGGAGACAGCATCGGGCAGTACTTC.

This rearrangement joins TRBV4-2 to TRBJ2-1, with D hard to call. Trimming shortened V by 0 bases and J by 6 bases, and 6 bases separated the two germline ends. Germline loops: CDR1 LGHNA, CDR2 YNFKEQ. The CDR3 is 13 residues long. For the CDR3, the DNA is TGTGCCAGCAGCCAAGATCGCCCCAATGAGCAGTTCTTC. Translated, it gives CASSQDRPNEQFF.

V is TRBV28 and J is TRBJ2-7; 7 nucleotides match TRBD1. The CDR3 spans 14 residues. Per the germline V gene, CDR1 is MDHEN and CDR2 is SYDVKM. Trimming cost V 0 bases and J 5 bases; bases outside gene matches: 4. The chain's CDR3 is CASSLWGQRNEQYF. DNA of the CDR3: TGTGCCAGCAGTTTATGGGGACAGCGCAACGAGCAGTACTTC.

The V gene is TRBV7-8, the J gene TRBJ2-2; D perhaps matches TRBD2 (6 bases). V was pared by 5 bases and J by 0 bases, with 7 bases between. The germline V gene has CDR1 SGHVS and CDR2 FQNEAQ. The CDR3 runs to 14 residues. The CDR3 loop is CASSGGANTGELFF. CDR3 sequence (DNA): TGTGCCAGCAGCGGCGGGGCGAACACCGGGGAGCTGTTTTTT.

The chain is built from TRBV29-1 and TRBJ2-5; 9 nucleotides line up with TRBD1. The CDR3 length is 14 residues. V lost 1 base, J lost 7 bases, and 7 bases stayed unmatched. Germline V gives CDR1 SQVTM, CDR2 ANQGSEA. The CDR3 spells CSVEGQGVGGTQYF. The CDR3 nucleotides are TGCAGCGTTGAAGGACAGGGGGTAGGTGGGACCCAGTACTTC.

CDR3 DNA sequence: TGCGCCAGCAGCTTGGAGGGAAACTCTGGAAACACCATATATTTT. Translating gives CASSLEGNSGNTIYF. The chain combines TRBV5-1 with TRBJ1-3; D is uncertain. V lost 0 bases and J lost 0, with 7 bases in between. Germline CDR1 and CDR2: SGHRS and YFSETQ. The CDR3 totals 15 residues.

This chain joins TRBV19 and TRBJ2-1, with 8 bases identical to TRBD2. The germline gives CDR1 LNHDA, CDR2 SQIVND (reference sequence). This CDR3 has 15 residues. J lost 8 bases, V lost 2 bases, and 8 bases had no gene match. The DNA of the CDR3 is TGTGCCAGTAGTATACTCGGGAGGGCGTTCGATGAGCAGTTCTTC. Translating it yields CASSILGRAFDEQFF.

V is TRBV14 and J is TRBJ1-6; D is ambiguous. Germline CDR1 SGHDN, CDR2 FVKESK. The CDR3 length is 15 residues. With 3 bases removed from V and 14 bases from J, the gap between germline ends came to 20 bases. This chain's CDR3 is CASSQPKSSKASLHF. CDR3 coding DNA: TGTGCCAGCAGCCAGCCTAAAAGTTCGAAAGCTTCCCTCCACTTT.

This chain uses TRBV28 with TRBJ2-7; no clear D gene. Trimming cost V 4 bases and J 3 bases, with 4 bases left between them. Germline CDR1 and CDR2: MDHEN and SYDVKM. This CDR3 region has 11 residues. CDR3 DNA: TGTGCCAGCAGTTCAGACTACGAGCAGTACTTC. Encoded protein: CASSSDYEQYF. The complete variable domain, with remaining parts taken from reference TRBV28 and TRBJ2-7, reads DVKVTQSSRYLVKRTGEKVFLECVQDMDHENMFWYRQDPGLGLRLIYFSYDVKMKEKGDIPEGYSVSREKKERFSLILESASTNQTSMYLCASSSDYEQYFGPGTRLTVT.

The chain joins TRBV4-1 to TRBJ2-7; no clear D. Germline CDR1 is MGHRA and CDR2 is YSYEKL. Trimming took 0 bases from V and 4 from J, leaving 16 bases between them. The length of the CDR3 is 16 residues. The CDR3 DNA follows: TGCGCCAGCAGCCAAGAGATTTCGGCGCAGAAGTACGAGCAGTACTTC. It encodes CASSQEISAQKYEQYF.

V is TRBV19 and J is TRBJ2-7, with 8 positions matching TRBD1. CDR1 and CDR2 (germline): LNHDA, SQIVND (reference sequence). The CDR3 sequence is 15 residues long. The V gene end was trimmed by 5 bases and the J gene end by 3 bases; junction bases not matched to a gene: 9. CDR3 in amino acids: CASSPGQGGLYEQYF. The CDR3 DNA reads as TGTGCCAGTAGTCCCGGACAGGGAGGCCTCTACGAGCAGTACTTC.

This sequence joins TRBV11-2 and TRBJ2-7, with no clear D. Trimming removed 11 bases at V and 3 bases at J, with 14 bases between. The CDR3 extends over 12 amino acids. CDR1 is SGHAT, CDR2 FQNNGV, per germline. Here the CDR3 reads CAPKTILYEQYF. CDR3 sequence (DNA): TGTGCCCCCAAGACAATACTCTACGAGCAGTACTTC.

V usage is TRBV7-8 and J usage is TRBJ2-5; 11 positions agree with TRBD1. The CDR3 loop spans 16 amino acids. With V trimmed by 1 base and J by 5 bases, 6 bases remained unmatched. Germline V gene sequence: CDR1 SGHVS, CDR2 FQNEAQ. CDR3 sequence reads: CASSLGAGQGGETQYF. CDR3 DNA: TGTGCCAGCAGCTTAGGGGCGGGACAGGGGGGCGAGACCCAGTACTTC.

The V and J genes are TRBV7-9 and TRBJ1-3; D gene uncertain. CDR1 is SEHNR, CDR2 FQNEAQ, per germline (reference sequence). V was clipped by 5 bases and J by 3 bases, with 11 bases between them. The length of the CDR3 is 14 residues. CDR3 protein: CASSVDVVGNTIYF. The CDR3 DNA sequence: TGTGCCAGCAGCGTCGATGTGGTTGGAAACACCATATATTTT.

The chain links TRBV5-4 to TRBJ1-1, with TRBD1 as a possible D gene (6 bases). CDR3 length: 14 amino acids. Germline loops: CDR1 SGHNT, CDR2 YYREEE (reference sequence). Trimming shortened V by 0 bases and J by 4 bases, and 10 bases separated the two germline ends. The CDR3 loop is CASSLADRTTEAFF. The CDR3, as DNA: TGTGCCAGCAGCTTGGCCGACAGGACCACTGAAGCTTTCTTT.

The gene calls are TRBV5-5 and TRBJ2-3, with TRBD2 matching over 11 bases. Germline V gene data show CDR1 as SGHKS and CDR2 as YYEKEE (reference sequence). V was pared by 0 bases and J by 4 bases, with 1 base of the junction left unmatched. This CDR3 contains 15 residues. The CDR3 is CASSLEGLAADTQYF. The CDR3 region has the DNA TGTGCCAGCAGCTTGGAGGGACTAGCGGCAGATACGCAGTATTTT. The full variable domain, rest sourced from reference TRBV5-5 and TRBJ2-3, is DAGVTQSPTHLIKTRGQQVTLRCSPISGHKSVSWYQQVLGQGPQFIFQYYEKEERGRGNFPDRFSARQFPNYSSELNVNALLLGDSALYLCASSLEGLAADTQYFGPGTRLTVL.

The rearrangement links TRBV27 to TRBJ2-1; 12 bases map to TRBD2. The CDR3 loop spans 19 amino acids. V dropped 6 bases and J dropped 0; count of bases not matched to a gene: 12. Germline V gene lookup returns CDR1 MNHEY and CDR2 SMNVEV (reference sequence). The CDR3 DNA reads as TGTGCCAGCAGAACCGGGACTAGCGGGCAAAAGAGCTCCTACAATGAGCAGTTCTTC. It yields the protein CASRTGTSGQKSSYNEQFF.

J is TRBJ2-7 and V is TRBV6-5; possibly TRBD2 for D (6 bases). The CDR3 length is 14 residues. CDR1 MNHEY and CDR2 SVGAGI come from the germline V gene. V was trimmed by 5 bases and J by 3 bases, leaving 14 bases between them. This CDR3 is CASSISRGGYEQYF. CDR3 bases: TGTGCCAGCAGTATCTCTAGGGGAGGCTACGAGCAGTACTTC.

This chain uses TRBV30 with TRBJ2-1; unclear D gene. The CDR3 runs 14 residues. The V and J ends lost 5 bases and 0 bases respectively, with 11 bases between them. CDR1 and CDR2 (germline): GTSNPN, SVGIG (reference sequence). The CDR3 bases are TGTGCCTGGGGGGTTACGAGCTCCTACAATGAGCAGTTCTTC. Its protein product is CAWGVTSSYNEQFF.

This clone was detected only a few times. The V gene is TRBV9, the J gene TRBJ2-1, with D tentatively TRBD2 (5 bases). CDR3 length equals 14 residues. V was trimmed by 3 bases and J by 0 bases, leaving 7 bases between them. Per germline, CDR1 SGDLS and CDR2 YYNGEE. The CDR3 here is CASSASGSYNEQFF. CDR3 DNA sequence: TGTGCCAGCAGCGCGAGCGGCTCCTACAATGAGCAGTTCTTC.

Only one count was recorded for this clone. The chain recombines TRBV27 with TRBJ1-2; the D gene is possibly TRBD1 (5 bases). Trimming removed 9 bases at V and 3 bases at J, with 14 bases between. Germline V gives CDR1 MNHEY, CDR2 SMNVEV (reference sequence). The CDR3 totals 13 residues. CDR3 in DNA: TGTGCCAGTGCGCTTGGGGGGGACTATGGCTACACCTTC. Its protein is CASALGGDYGYTF.

The chain has TRBV7-9 and TRBJ2-1, with 13 bases that match TRBD2. V was pared by 2 bases and J by 6 bases, with 1 base of the junction left unmatched. Germline-derived CDR1 and CDR2 are SEHNR and FQNEAQ (reference sequence). This CDR3 comprises 15 residues. The CDR3, as DNA: TGTGCCAGCAGCTTAACTAGCGGGAGGGTCAATGAGCAGTTCTTC. It specifies CASSLTSGRVNEQFF.

The chain has TRBV7-3 and TRBJ1-1; D gene uncertain. V lost 5 bases and J lost 1, with 11 bases in between. The CDR3 loop spans 14 amino acids. Germline CDR1 reads SGHTA; CDR2 reads FQGTGA. CDR3 amino acids: CASSLQMPNTEAFF. In nucleotides, the CDR3 is TGTGCCAGCAGCCTTCAGATGCCGAACACTGAAGCTTTCTTT.

The chain couples TRBV30 to TRBJ2-7; TRBD1 matches at 11 bases. The length of the CDR3 is 15 residues. Germline trimming cut 5 bases from V and 3 bases from J; bases unmatched to any gene: 9. The germline V gene has CDR1 GTSNPN and CDR2 SVGIG (reference sequence). CDR3 DNA sequence: TGTGCCTGGGGAACCGGGACAGGGGGATTCTACGAGCAGTACTTC. Translated, it gives CAWGTGTGGFYEQYF.

This clone was seen once. The chain has TRBV11-2 and TRBJ2-3; 8 nucleotides align to TRBD2. V gave up 1 base and J gave up 6 bases; unmatched junction bases: 6. Germline V gene data show CDR1 as SGHAT and CDR2 as FQNNGV. The CDR3 contains 15 residues. The CDR3 sequence is CASSLGSGTSDTQYF. In DNA, the CDR3 is TGTGCCAGCAGCTTAGGTAGCGGGACTTCGGATACGCAGTATTTT.

The rearrangement uses TRBV7-9 and TRBJ1-5, with TRBD1 identical over 7 bases. Germline CDR1 reads SEHNR; CDR2 reads FQNEAQ (reference sequence). The trim removed 3 bases at V and 11 bases at J, leaving 4 bases unmatched. CDR3 length: 12 residues. CDR3 DNA: TGTGCCAGCAGCTTCGCCCAGGGGGCCCAGCATTTT. Its protein product is CASSFAQGAQHF.

The chain employs TRBV27 and TRBJ2-7, with D unclear. The V gene's germline CDR1 is MNHEY and CDR2 SMNVEV (reference sequence). The CDR3 contains 14 residues. V lost 0 bases and J lost 0, with 6 bases in between. This chain's CDR3 is CASSLSYNSYEQYF. The DNA for the CDR3 is TGTGCCAGCAGTTTATCGTACAACTCCTACGAGCAGTACTTC.